This section outlines one T cell receptor beta chain sequence together with its context. The data stem from a study of T cell changes during pregnancy in multiple sclerosis. V was pared by 3 bases and J by 2 bases, with 10 bases of the junction left unmatched. Germline V gene data show CDR1 as SGDLS and CDR2 as YYNGEE. CDR3 length: 17 amino acids. TCRdb's table, derived via immunoSEQ multiplex PCR, lists solely in-frame clones and lacks some. The repertoire consists of roughly 100,000 clones, with 85% to 95% occurring once and the leading ten covering 1.5% to 2%. The V gene is TRBV9, the J gene TRBJ2-5, with TRBD2 matching over 10 bases. This sequence originates from a female donor with multiple sclerosis, enrolled in a pregnancy study. The specimen comprised peripheral blood, sampled after pregnancy. The CDR3 coding sequence is TGTGCCAGCAGCGGGCCCTTAGCGGGGGGCCTACAAGAGACCCAGTACTTC. Its translation is CASSGPLAGGLQETQYF.